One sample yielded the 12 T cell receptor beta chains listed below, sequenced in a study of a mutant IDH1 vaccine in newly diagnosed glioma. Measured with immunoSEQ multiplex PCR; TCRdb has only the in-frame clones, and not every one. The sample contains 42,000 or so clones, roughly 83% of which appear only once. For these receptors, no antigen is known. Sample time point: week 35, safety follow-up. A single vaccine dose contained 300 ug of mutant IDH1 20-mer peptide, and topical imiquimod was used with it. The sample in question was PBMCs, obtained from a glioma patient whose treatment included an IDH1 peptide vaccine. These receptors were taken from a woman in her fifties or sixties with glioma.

The CDR3 DNA sequence: TGCGCCAGCAGCAGGACAGGGGGGGACTCCTACGAGCAGTACTTC. Translating it yields CASSRTGGDSYEQYF. The chain recombines TRBV5-1 with TRBJ2-7, with TRBD1 matching over 10 bases. V lost 4 bases and J lost 0; bases outside the gene matches: 4. The germline gives CDR1 SGHRS, CDR2 YFSETQ. This CDR3 is 15 amino acids long.

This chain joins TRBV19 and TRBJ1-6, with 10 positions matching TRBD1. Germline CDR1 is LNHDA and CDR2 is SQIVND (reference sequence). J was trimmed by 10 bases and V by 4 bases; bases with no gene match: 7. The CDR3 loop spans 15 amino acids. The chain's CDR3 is CASSRRQGAKSPLHF. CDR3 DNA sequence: TGTGCCAGTAGTAGAAGACAGGGGGCAAAGTCACCCCTCCACTTT.

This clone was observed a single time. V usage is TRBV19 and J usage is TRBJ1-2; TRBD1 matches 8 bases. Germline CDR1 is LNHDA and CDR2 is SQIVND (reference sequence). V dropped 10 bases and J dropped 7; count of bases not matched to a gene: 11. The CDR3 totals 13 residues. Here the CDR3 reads CATRQGTSGGYTF. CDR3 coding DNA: TGTGCCACAAGACAGGGGACGTCGGGTGGCTACACCTTC.

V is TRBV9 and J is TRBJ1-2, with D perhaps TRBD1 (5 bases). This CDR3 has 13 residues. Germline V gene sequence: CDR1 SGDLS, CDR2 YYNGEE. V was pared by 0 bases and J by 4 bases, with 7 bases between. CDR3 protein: CASSVVTGYGYTF. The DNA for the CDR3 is TGTGCCAGCAGCGTAGTAACAGGCTATGGCTACACCTTC.

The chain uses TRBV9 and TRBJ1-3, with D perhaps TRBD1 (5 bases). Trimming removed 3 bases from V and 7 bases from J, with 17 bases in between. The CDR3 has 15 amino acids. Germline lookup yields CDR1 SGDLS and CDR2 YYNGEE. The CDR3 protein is CASSASWDPENTIYF. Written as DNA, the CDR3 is TGTGCCAGCAGCGCGAGCTGGGACCCTGAGAACACCATATATTTT. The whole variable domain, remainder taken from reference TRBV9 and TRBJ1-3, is DSGVTQTPKHLITATGQRVTLRCSPRSGDLSVYWYQQSLDQGLQFLIQYYNGEERAKGNILERFSAQQFPDLHSELNLSSLELGDSALYFCASSASWDPENTIYFGEGSWLTVV.

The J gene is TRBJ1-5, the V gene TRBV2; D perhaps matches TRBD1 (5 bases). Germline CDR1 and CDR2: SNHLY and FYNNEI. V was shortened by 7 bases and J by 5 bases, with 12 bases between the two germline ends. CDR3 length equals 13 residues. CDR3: CASIRGRDQPQHF. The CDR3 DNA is TGTGCCAGCATTCGGGGACGCGATCAGCCCCAGCATTTT.

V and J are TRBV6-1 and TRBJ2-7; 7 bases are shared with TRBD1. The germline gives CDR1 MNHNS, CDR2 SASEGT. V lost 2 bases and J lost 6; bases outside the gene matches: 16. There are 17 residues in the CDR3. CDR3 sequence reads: CASSEKGRKGAYSEQYF. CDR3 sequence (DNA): TGTGCCAGCAGTGAAAAGGGGCGGAAGGGGGCGTATAGCGAGCAGTACTTC.

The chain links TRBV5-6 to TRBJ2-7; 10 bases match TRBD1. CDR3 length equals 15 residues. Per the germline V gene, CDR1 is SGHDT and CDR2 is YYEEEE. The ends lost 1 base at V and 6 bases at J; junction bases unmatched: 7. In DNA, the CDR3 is TGTGCCAGCAGCTTGCCGGGACAGGGGTTCGGCGAGCAGTACTTC. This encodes CASSLPGQGFGEQYF.

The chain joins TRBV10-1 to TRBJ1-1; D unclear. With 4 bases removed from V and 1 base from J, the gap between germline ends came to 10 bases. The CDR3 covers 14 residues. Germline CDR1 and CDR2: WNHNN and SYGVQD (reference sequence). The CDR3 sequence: CASSVGSGNTEAFF. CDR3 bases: TGCGCCAGCAGTGTCGGCTCTGGGAACACTGAAGCTTTCTTT.

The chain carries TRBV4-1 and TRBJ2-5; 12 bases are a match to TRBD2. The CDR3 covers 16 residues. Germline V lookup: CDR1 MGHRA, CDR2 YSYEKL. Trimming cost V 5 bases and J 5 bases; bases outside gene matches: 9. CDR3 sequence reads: CASSAPSGGARETQYF. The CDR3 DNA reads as TGCGCCAGCAGCGCGCCTAGCGGGGGGGCCAGGGAGACCCAGTACTTC.

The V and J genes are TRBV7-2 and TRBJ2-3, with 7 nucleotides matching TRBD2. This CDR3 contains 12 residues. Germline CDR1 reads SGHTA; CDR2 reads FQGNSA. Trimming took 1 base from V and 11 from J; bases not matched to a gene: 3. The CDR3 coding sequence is TGTGCCAGCAGCTTAGGGGGAGGGGAGCAGTATTTT. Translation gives CASSLGGGEQYF.

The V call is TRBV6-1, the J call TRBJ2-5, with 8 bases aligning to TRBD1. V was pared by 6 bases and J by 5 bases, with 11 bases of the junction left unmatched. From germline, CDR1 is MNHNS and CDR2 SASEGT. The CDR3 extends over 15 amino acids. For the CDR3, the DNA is TGTGCCAGCAGCCCCTCAGGGGGCGATTGGGAGACCCAGTACTTC. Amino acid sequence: CASSPSGGDWETQYF.